This TCR beta chain was identified during a study of T cells in narcolepsy. About the study: Enrolled donors included narcolepsy type 1 or type 2 patients and healthy controls.

Germline CDR1 reads SGHRS; CDR2 reads YFSETQ. Trimming pared 0 bases from V and 5 bases from J, leaving 5 bases between. The CDR3 has 13 amino acids. Whole-study findings and limits: Autoreactive HCRT-specific and TRIB2-specific clonotypes were marked in same-patient CSF-versus-blood CD4+ comparisons. Reportedly, autoreactive clonotypes were serially detected in patients' blood but not controls'. Some memory CD4+ repertoires had no autoreactive clone sequences.

In regard to this clone: Its antigen is unidentified.

Assay: immunoSEQ multiplex PCR; the TCRdb copy retains only in-frame clones and omits some. The table lists about 34,000 clones, 82% of them singletons. This sequence joins TRBV5-1 and TRBJ2-2, with no clear D. The specimen sequenced was CD45RA- memory CD4+ T cells from PBMCs. The sequence came from a human donor with narcolepsy. The CDR3 here is CASSLAETGELFF. The CDR3 DNA is TGCGCCAGCAGCTTGGCTGAGACCGGGGAGCTGTTTTTT.